Below, 17 T cell receptor beta chains from the same sample are listed, as sequenced in a study of cytomegalovirus exposure and HLA in healthy donors. PCR primers comprised 60 Vbeta and 13 Jbeta primers. Assay: immunoSEQ multiplex PCR; the TCRdb copy retains only in-frame clones and omits some. The table shows 200,000 to 250,000 clones, with 85% to 90% occurring only once. The sample was PBMCs. These receptors all come from a human donor in good health.

Written as DNA, the CDR3 is TGTGCCAGCAGCCAGAAGGGAGGGGGAGCTTTCTTT. Translated: CASSQKGGGAFF. The V call is TRBV28, the J call TRBJ1-1; possible D gene TRBD1, 6 bases. V lost 6 bases to trimming and J lost 10 bases, with 15 bases between them. From germline, CDR1 is MDHEN and CDR2 SYDVKM. This CDR3 comprises 12 residues. Full variable domain (missing parts from reference TRBV28 and TRBJ1-1): DVKVTQSSRYLVKRTGEKVFLECVQDMDHENMFWYRQDPGLGLRLIYFSYDVKMKEKGDIPEGYSVSREKKERFSLILESASTNQTSMYLCASSQKGGGAFFGQGTRLTVV.

This chain uses TRBV27 with TRBJ1-5; TRBD1 might be the D (5 bases). This CDR3 has 12 amino acids. Trimming removed 2 bases at V and 7 bases at J, with 6 bases between. Per germline, CDR1 MNHEY and CDR2 SMNVEV (reference sequence). The CDR3 spells CASSLQGQPQHF. The CDR3, as DNA: TGTGCCAGCAGTTTACAGGGCCAGCCCCAGCATTTT.

The chain couples TRBV6-1 to TRBJ1-5; the D is unclear. This CDR3 contains 13 residues. With 10 bases removed from V and 4 bases from J, the gap between germline ends came to 14 bases. In germline, CDR1 is MNHNS, CDR2 SASEGT. CDR3: CAIQILNNQPQHF. The CDR3, as DNA: TGTGCCATTCAGATACTAAATAATCAGCCCCAGCATTTT.

J is TRBJ2-7 and V is TRBV28; 7 nucleotides align to TRBD1. The CDR3 totals 14 residues. In germline, CDR1 is MDHEN, CDR2 SYDVKM. V lost 5 bases to trimming and J lost 2 bases; unmatched junction nucleotides: 6. The DNA of the CDR3 is TGTGCCAGCAGTCCGGGACAGCAAACCTACGAGCAGTACTTC. This sequence encodes CASSPGQQTYEQYF.

The genes are TRBV2 and TRBJ1-4, with a tentative D call TRBD1 (5 bases). Germline V lookup: CDR1 SNHLY, CDR2 FYNNEI. V lost 2 bases and J lost 1, with 11 bases in between. There are 16 residues in the CDR3. CDR3 residues: CASSEQGRVTNEKLFF. In DNA, the CDR3 is TGTGCCAGCAGTGAACAGGGTAGAGTAACTAATGAAAAACTGTTTTTT.

About this clone: One end of the junction does not line up with germline, which may come from a read error. The V gene is TRBV5-6, the J gene TRBJ1-6, with D maybe TRBD1 (6 bases). This CDR3 is 14 amino acids long. CDR1 and CDR2 from the germline V gene are SGHDT and YYEEEE. The CDR3 protein is CASSSRDNKSPLHF. The CDR3 DNA is TGTGCCAGCAGCTCCCGGGACAATAAATCACCCCTCCACTTT.

The rearrangement joins TRBV7-9 to TRBJ2-7; D perhaps matches TRBD2 (6 bases). Germline V lookup: CDR1 SEHNR, CDR2 FQNEAQ (reference sequence). The V gene lost 4 bases and the J gene lost 2 bases, with 12 bases spanning the gap. This CDR3 has 14 amino acids. CDR3 DNA: TGTGCCAGCAGCTCCCTGCGGGGAACCTACGAGCAGTACTTC. Its translation is CASSSLRGTYEQYF.

This clone was detected only a few times. The V and J genes are TRBV25-1 and TRBJ2-2; D unclear. V was cut by 2 bases and J by 3 bases, with 10 bases left in between. From germline, CDR1 is MGHDK and CDR2 SYGVNS. The CDR3 is 15 amino acids. CDR3 sequence: CASSEPGWDTGELFF. DNA of the CDR3: TGTGCCAGCAGTGAACCCGGGTGGGACACCGGGGAGCTGTTTTTT.

This clone was picked up a small number of times. V usage is TRBV5-4 and J usage is TRBJ2-2, with TRBD1 as a possible D gene (7 bases). This CDR3 has 16 residues. CDR1 and CDR2 (germline): SGHNT, YYREEE (reference sequence). V lost 4 bases, J lost 5 bases, and 18 bases lay in between. The DNA of the CDR3 is TGTGCCAGCAGCCCCGACGGAGGGGGCAAGACCGGGGAGCTGTTTTTT. Residues: CASSPDGGGKTGELFF.

A single count supports this clone. V gene TRBV12-1 combines with J gene TRBJ2-1; TRBD2, as called in the table, went unchecked against the DNA. TRBV12-1 counts as a pseudogene. The CDR3 runs 20 residues. CDR3 in amino acids: CASSQRGNERELAVYNEQFF. CDR3 nucleotide sequence: TGTGCCAGCAGCCAGAGAGGGAATGAGAGAGAACTAGCCGTCTACAATGAGCAGTTCTTC.

The chain employs TRBV29-1 and TRBJ2-5; 9 bases fit TRBD1. Per the germline V gene, CDR1 is SQVTM and CDR2 is ANQGSEA. J lost 6 bases, V lost 5 bases, and 10 bases had no gene match. The CDR3 runs 14 residues. CDR3 region: CSVSPGTGLKTQYF. The CDR3 region has the DNA TGCAGCGTTTCCCCCGGGACAGGGCTAAAGACCCAGTACTTC.

This chain links TRBV5-1 with TRBJ1-2, with no clear D. CDR1 is SGHRS and CDR2 is YFSETQ in the germline V gene. V gave up 0 bases and J gave up 0 bases, with 6 bases separating them. The CDR3 sequence is 14 residues long. The CDR3 protein is CASSLAVPNYGYTF. The DNA for the CDR3 is TGCGCCAGCAGCTTGGCGGTACCTAACTATGGCTACACCTTC.

V and J are TRBV7-6 and TRBJ2-7; no definite D call. CDR1 and CDR2 (germline): SGHVS, FNYEAQ. The CDR3 runs 13 residues. V lost 0 bases, J lost 3 bases, and 6 bases lay in between. CDR3 sequence: CASSLALNYEQYF. CDR3 DNA: TGTGCCAGCAGCTTAGCACTTAACTACGAGCAGTACTTC.

About this clone itself: One end of the junction is discordant with germline, which a read error may explain. The J gene is TRBJ1-1, the V gene TRBV19; no firm D call. Germline assignment: CDR1 LNHDA and CDR2 SQIVND (reference sequence). The CDR3 totals 14 residues. The CDR3 spells CASSMRYPNTEAFF. The CDR3 DNA reads TGTGCCAGCAGTATGCGTTACCCGAACACTGAAGCTTTCTTT.

The chain uses TRBV18 and TRBJ2-3; the match to TRBD2 covers 7 bases. Germline V gene lookup returns CDR1 KGHSH and CDR2 LQKENI. The V gene end was trimmed by 4 bases and the J gene end by 3 bases; junction bases not matched to a gene: 10. This CDR3 spans 16 amino acids. The CDR3 region has the DNA TGTGCCAGCTCACATGCAGCGGGACGGGAAACAGATACGCAGTATTTT. This gives the protein CASSHAAGRETDTQYF.

The genes are TRBV4-1 and TRBJ2-7; 8 positions match TRBD1. The CDR3 is 15 amino acids. V was clipped by 4 bases and J by 9 bases; unmatched bases: 14. Germline CDR1 and CDR2: MGHRA and YSYEKL. The CDR3 sequence is CASSPYDRGSEVQYF. CDR3 DNA sequence: TGCGCCAGCAGCCCGTATGACAGGGGATCTGAGGTGCAGTACTTC.

V usage is TRBV30 and J usage is TRBJ1-2, with no clear D. Germline V gives CDR1 GTSNPN, CDR2 SVGIG (reference sequence). Trimming removed 1 base at V and 5 bases at J, with 5 bases between. The CDR3 contains 11 residues. In nucleotides, the CDR3 is TGTGCCTGGAGTGCGGGTTATGGCTACACCTTC. Protein product: CAWSAGYGYTF.